This T cell receptor (beta chain) was sequenced in a study of blood T cell repertoires in COVID-19. Study-level background: Samples taken during acute and convalescent COVID-19 were collected in the United States, Italy and Spain. PBMCs, B-cell-depleted T cells, or T cells provided the cDNA or gDNA that made up the material.

Original analysis: The authors estimated nucleated cell counts from reference gene primer amplification. The assay was immunoSEQ multiplex PCR, and TCRdb's table has in-frame clones only and misses some. V, J and clone size were drawn from that table, and D and trimming were deduced from the DNA. The data show hundreds of thousands of clones, 80% to 90% seen once. This clone was observed a handful of times. Material: peripheral blood. The source of this sequence is a man in his forties with acute or convalescent COVID-19.

CDR3 DNA sequence: TGTGCCAGCAGTACGGGGACAGGGCATCAGCCCCAGCATTTT. It yields the protein CASSTGTGHQPQHF. The chain is built from TRBV27 and TRBJ1-5, with TRBD1 matching 9 bases. Germline values: CDR1 MNHEY, CDR2 SMNVEV (reference sequence). The CDR3 has 14 residues. The V and J ends lost 5 bases and 5 bases, in that order; junction bases with no gene match: 4.